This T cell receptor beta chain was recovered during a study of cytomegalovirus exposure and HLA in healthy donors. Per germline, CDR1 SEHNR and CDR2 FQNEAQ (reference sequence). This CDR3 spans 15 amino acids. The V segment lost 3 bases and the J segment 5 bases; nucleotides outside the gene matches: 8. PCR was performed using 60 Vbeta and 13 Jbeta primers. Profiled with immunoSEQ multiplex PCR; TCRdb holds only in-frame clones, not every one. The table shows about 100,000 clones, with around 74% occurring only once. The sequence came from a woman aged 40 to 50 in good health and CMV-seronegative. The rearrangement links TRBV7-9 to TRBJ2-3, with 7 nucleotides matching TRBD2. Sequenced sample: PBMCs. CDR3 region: CASSFVGTTEDTQYF. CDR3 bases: TGTGCCAGCAGCTTCGTCGGGACTACAGAAGATACGCAGTATTTT.